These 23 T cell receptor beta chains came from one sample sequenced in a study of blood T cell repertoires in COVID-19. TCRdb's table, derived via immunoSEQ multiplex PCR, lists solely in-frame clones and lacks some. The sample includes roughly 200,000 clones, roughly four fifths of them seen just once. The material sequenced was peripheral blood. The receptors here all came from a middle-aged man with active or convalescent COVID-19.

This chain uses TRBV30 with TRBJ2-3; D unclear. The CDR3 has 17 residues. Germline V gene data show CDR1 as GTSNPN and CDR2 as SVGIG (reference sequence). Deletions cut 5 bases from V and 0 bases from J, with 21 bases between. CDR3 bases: TGTGCCTGGGGGGATTTCCCAATCGGGTCTAGCACAGATACGCAGTATTTT. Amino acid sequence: CAWGDFPIGSSTDTQYF. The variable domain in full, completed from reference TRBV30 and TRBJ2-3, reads SQTIHQWPATLVQPVGSPLSLECTVEGTSNPNLYWYRQAAGRGLQLLFYSVGIGQISSEVPQNLSASRPQDRQFILSSKKLLLSDSGFYLCAWGDFPIGSSTDTQYFGPGTRLTVL.

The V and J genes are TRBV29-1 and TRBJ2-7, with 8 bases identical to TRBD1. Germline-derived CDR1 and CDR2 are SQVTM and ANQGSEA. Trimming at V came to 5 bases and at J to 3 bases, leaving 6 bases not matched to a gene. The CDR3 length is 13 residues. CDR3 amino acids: CSVYRTGGYEQYF. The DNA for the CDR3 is TGCAGCGTTTACCGAACAGGGGGCTACGAGCAGTACTTC.

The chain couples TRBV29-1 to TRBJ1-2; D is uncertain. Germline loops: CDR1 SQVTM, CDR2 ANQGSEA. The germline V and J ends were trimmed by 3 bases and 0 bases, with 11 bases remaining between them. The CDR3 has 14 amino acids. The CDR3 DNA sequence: TGCAGCGTTGAGGGAGGCAGTTCTAACTATGGCTACACCTTC. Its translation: CSVEGGSSNYGYTF.

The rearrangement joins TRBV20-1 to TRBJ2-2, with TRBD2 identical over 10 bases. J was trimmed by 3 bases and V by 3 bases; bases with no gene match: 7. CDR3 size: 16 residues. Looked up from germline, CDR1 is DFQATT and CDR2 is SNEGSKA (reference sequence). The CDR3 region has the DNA TGCAGTGCTAGTGATGAGCGGGGGGGATACACCGGGGAGCTGTTTTTT. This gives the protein CSASDERGGYTGELFF.

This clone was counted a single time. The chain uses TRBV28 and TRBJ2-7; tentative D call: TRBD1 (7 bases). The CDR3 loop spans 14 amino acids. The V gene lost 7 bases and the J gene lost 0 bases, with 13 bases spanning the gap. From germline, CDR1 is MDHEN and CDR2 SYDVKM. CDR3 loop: CASTSQGGSYEQYF. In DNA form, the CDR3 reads TGTGCCAGCACCTCCCAGGGGGGCTCCTACGAGCAGTACTTC. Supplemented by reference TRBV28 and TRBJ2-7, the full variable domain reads DVKVTQSSRYLVKRTGEKVFLECVQDMDHENMFWYRQDPGLGLRLIYFSYDVKMKEKGDIPEGYSVSREKKERFSLILESASTNQTSMYLCASTSQGGSYEQYFGPGTRLTVT.

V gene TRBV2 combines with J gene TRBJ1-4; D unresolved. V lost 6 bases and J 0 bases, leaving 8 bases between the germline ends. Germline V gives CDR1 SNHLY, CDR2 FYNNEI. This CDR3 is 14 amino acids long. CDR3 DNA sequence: TGTGCCAGCAGCCGGGTTACAACTAATGAAAAACTGTTTTTT. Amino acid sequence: CASSRVTTNEKLFF.

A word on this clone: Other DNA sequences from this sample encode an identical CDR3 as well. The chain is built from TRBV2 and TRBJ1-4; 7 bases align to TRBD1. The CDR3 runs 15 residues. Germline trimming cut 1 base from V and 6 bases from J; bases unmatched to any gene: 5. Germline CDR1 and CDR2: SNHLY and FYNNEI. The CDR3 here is CASSEEPGGDEKLFF. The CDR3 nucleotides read TGTGCCAGCAGTGAAGAGCCAGGGGGAGATGAAAAACTGTTTTTT.

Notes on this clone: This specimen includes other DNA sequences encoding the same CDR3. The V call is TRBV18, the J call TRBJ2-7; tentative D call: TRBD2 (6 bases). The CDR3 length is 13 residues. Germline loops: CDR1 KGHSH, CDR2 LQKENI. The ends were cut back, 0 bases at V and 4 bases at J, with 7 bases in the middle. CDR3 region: CASSPPGGYEQYF. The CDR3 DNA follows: TGTGCCAGCTCACCACCGGGGGGTTACGAGCAGTACTTC. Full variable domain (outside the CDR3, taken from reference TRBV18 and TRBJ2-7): NAGVMQNPRHLVRRRGQEARLRCSPMKGHSHVYWYRQLPEEGLKFMVYLQKENIIDESGMPKERFSAEFPKEGPSILRIQQVVRGDSAAYFCASSPPGGYEQYFGPGTRLTVT.

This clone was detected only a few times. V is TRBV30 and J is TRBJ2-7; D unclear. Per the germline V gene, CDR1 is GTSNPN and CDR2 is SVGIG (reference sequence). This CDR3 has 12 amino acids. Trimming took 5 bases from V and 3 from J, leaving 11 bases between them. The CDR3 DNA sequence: TGTGCCTGGGGCCCTACGGGCTACGAGCAGTACTTC. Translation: CAWGPTGYEQYF.

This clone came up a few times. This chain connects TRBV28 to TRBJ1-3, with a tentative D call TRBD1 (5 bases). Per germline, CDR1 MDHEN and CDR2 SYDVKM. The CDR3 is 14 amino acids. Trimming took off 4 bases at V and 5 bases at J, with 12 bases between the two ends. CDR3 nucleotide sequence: TGTGCCAGCAGTTCCGCCGGGGGGAGAAACACCATATATTTT. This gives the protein CASSSAGGRNTIYF.

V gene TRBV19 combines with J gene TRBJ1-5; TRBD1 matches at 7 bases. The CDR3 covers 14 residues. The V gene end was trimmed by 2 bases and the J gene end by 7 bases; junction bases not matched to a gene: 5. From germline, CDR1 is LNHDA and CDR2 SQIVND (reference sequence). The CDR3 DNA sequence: TGTGCCAGTAGTATAAAAGGGGGCTGGCAGCCCCAGCATTTT. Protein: CASSIKGGWQPQHF.

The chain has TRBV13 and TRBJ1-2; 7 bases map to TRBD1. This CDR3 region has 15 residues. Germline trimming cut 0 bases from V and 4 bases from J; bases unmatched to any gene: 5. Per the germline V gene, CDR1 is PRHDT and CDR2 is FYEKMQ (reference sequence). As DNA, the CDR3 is TGTGCCAGCAGCTTAGGACAGGGGAGTATCTATGGCTACACCTTC. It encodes CASSLGQGSIYGYTF.

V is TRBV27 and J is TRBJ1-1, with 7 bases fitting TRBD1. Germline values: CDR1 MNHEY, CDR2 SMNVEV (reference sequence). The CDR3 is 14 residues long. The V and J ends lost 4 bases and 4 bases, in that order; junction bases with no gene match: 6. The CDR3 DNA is TGTGCCAGCAGTTCCTTGACAGGGATCACTGAAGCTTTCTTT. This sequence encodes CASSSLTGITEAFF.

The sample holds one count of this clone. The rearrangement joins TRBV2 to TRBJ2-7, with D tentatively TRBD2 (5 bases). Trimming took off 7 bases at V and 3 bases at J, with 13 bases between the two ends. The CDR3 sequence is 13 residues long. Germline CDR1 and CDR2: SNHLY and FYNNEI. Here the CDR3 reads CASKTDYLYEQYF. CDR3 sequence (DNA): TGTGCCAGCAAGACCGACTACCTCTACGAGCAGTACTTC.

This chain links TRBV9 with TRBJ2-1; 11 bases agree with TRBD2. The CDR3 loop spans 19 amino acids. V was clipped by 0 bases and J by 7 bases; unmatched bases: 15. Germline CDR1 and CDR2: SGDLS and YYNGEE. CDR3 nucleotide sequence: TGTGCCAGCAGCGTAGAGAGCGGCATAGCGGGGGGGCATCGGAATGAGCAGTTCTTC. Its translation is CASSVESGIAGGHRNEQFF.

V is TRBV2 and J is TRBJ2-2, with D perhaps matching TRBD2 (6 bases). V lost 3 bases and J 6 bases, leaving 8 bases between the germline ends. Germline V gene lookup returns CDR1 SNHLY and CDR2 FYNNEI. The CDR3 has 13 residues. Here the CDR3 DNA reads TGTGCCAGCAGTGAGCGGGGCCCCGGGGAGCTGTTTTTT. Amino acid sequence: CASSERGPGELFF.

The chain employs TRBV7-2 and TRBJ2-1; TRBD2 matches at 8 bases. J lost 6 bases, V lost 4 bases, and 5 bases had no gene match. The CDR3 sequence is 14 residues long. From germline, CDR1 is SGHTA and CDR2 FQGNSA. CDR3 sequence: CASSWRGESNEQFF. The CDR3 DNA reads TGTGCCAGCAGCTGGCGGGGGGAATCCAATGAGCAGTTCTTC.

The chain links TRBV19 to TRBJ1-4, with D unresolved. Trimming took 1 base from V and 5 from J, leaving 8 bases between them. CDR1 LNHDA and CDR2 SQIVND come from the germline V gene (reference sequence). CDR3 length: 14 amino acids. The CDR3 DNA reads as TGTGCCAGTAGTATAGTACAGCAGAATGAAAAACTGTTTTTT. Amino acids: CASSIVQQNEKLFF.

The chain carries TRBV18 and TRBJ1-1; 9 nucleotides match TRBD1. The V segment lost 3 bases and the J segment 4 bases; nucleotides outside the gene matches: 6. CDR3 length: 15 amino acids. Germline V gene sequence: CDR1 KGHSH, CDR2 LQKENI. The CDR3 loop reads CASSPPGTGSTEAFF. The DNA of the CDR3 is TGTGCCAGCTCACCTCCCGGGACAGGGAGCACTGAAGCTTTCTTT. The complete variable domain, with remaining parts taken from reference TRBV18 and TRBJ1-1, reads NAGVMQNPRHLVRRRGQEARLRCSPMKGHSHVYWYRQLPEEGLKFMVYLQKENIIDESGMPKERFSAEFPKEGPSILRIQQVVRGDSAAYFCASSPPGTGSTEAFFGQGTRLTVV.

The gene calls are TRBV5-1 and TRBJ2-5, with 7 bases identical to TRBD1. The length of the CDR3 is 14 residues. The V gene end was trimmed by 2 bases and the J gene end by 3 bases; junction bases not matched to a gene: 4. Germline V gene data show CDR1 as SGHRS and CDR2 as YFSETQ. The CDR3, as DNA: TGCGCCAGCAGCTTAAGGACAGGAGAAGAGACCCAGTACTTC. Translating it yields CASSLRTGEETQYF.

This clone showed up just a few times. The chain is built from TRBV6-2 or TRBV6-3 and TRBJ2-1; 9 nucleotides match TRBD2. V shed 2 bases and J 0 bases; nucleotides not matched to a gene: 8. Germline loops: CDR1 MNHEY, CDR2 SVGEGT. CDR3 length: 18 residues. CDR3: CASSYGLAGRSSYNEQFF. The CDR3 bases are TGTGCCAGCAGTTACGGGCTAGCGGGGCGCAGCTCCTACAATGAGCAGTTCTTC.

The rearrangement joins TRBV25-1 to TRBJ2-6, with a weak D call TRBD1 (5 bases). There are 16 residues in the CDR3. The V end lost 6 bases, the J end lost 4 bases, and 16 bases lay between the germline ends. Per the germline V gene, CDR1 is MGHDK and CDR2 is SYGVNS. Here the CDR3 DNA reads TGTGCCAGCAGCTCCACCACAGGAACGGGGGCCAACGTCCTGACTTTC. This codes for CASSSTTGTGANVLTF.

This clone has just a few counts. CDR3 in amino acids: CATDRGSNQPQHF. The CDR3 region has the DNA TGTGCCACTGATAGGGGGAGCAATCAGCCCCAGCATTTT. V and J are TRBV6-5 and TRBJ1-5; D might be TRBD1 (6 bases). Germline CDR1 MNHEY, CDR2 SVGAGI. CDR3 length: 13 residues. Trimming took 10 bases from V and 1 from J, leaving 11 bases between them.